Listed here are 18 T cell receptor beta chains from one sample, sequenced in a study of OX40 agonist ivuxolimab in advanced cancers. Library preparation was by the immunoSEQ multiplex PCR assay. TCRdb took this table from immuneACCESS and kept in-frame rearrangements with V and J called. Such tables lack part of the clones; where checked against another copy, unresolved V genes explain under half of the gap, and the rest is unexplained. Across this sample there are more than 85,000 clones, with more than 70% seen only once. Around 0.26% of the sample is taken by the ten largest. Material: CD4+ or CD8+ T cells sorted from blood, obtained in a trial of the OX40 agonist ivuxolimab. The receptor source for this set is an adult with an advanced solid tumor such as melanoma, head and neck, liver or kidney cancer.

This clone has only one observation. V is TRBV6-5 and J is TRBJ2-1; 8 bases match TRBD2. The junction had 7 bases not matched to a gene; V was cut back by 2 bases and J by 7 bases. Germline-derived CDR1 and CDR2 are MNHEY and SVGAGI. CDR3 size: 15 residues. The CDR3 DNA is TGTGCCAGCAGTTACCTCCGGGAGGGCCAGAATGAGCAGTTCTTC. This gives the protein CASSYLREGQNEQFF.

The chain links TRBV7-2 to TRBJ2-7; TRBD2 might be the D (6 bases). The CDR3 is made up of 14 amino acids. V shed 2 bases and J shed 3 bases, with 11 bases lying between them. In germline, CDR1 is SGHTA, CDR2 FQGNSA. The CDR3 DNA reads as TGTGCCAGCAGCTTAAGCGGGTGGGGCTACGAGCAGTACTTC. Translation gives CASSLSGWGYEQYF.

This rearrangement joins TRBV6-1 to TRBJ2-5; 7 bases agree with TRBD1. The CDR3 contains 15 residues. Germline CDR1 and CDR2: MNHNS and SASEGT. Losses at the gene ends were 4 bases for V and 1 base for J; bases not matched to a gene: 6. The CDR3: CASSGQGDIQETQYF. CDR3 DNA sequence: TGTGCCAGCAGTGGACAGGGCGATATCCAAGAGACCCAGTACTTC.

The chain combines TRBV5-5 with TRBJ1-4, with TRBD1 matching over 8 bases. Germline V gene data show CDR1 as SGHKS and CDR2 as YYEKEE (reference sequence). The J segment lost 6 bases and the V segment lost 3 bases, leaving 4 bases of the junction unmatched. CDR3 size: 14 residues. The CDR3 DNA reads TGTGCCAGCAGCTCCAGGGGGCGCGATGAAAAACTGTTTTTT. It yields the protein CASSSRGRDEKLFF.

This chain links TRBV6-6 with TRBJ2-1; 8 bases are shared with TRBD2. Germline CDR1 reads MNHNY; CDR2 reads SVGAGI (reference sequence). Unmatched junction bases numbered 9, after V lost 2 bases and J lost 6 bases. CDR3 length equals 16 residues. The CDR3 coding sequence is TGTGCCAGCAGTTACCCCCGGGAGGGGAGCTTCAATGAGCAGTTCTTC. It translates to CASSYPREGSFNEQFF.

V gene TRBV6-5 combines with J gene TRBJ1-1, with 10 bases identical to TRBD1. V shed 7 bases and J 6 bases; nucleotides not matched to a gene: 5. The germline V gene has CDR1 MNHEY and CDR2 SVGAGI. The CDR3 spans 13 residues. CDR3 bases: TGTGCCAGCACCGGGACAGGGGTATCTGAAGCTTTCTTT. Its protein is CASTGTGVSEAFF.

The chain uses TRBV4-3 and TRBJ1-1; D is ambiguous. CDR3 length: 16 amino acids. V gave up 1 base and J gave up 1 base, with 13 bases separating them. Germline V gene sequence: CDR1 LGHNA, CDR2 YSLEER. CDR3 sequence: CASSQAGRQTNTEAFF. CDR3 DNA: TGCGCCAGCAGCCAAGCGGGTCGGCAGACGAACACTGAAGCTTTCTTT.

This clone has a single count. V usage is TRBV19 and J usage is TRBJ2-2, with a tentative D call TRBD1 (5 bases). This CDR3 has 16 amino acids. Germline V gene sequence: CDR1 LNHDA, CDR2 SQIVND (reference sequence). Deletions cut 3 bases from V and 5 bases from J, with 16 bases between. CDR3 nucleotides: TGTGCCAGTAGTATTATCCGGCGGAAGGGGACCGGGGAGCTGTTTTTT. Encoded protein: CASSIIRRKGTGELFF.

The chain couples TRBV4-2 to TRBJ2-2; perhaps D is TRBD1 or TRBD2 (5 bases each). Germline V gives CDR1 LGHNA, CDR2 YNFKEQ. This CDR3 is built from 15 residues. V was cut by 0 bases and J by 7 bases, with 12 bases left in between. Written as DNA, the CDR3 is TGTGCCAGCAGCCAAGATCGGGGCGGCGGCGGGGAGCTGTTTTTT. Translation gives CASSQDRGGGGELFF.

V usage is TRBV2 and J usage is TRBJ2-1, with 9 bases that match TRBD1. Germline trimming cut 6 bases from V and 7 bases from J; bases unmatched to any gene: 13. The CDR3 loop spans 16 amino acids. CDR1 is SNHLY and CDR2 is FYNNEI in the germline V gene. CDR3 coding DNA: TGTGCCAGCAGAGAAACAGGGGGCGTAATATCGAATGAGCAGTTCTTC. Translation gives CASRETGGVISNEQFF.

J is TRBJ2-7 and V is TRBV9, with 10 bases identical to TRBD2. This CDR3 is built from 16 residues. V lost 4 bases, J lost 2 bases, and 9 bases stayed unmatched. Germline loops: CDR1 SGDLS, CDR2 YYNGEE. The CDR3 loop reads CASSPEGAGGPYEQYF. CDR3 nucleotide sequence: TGTGCCAGCAGCCCAGAGGGAGCGGGGGGGCCCTACGAGCAGTACTTC. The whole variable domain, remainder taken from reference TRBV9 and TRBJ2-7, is DSGVTQTPKHLITATGQRVTLRCSPRSGDLSVYWYQQSLDQGLQFLIQYYNGEERAKGNILERFSAQQFPDLHSELNLSSLELGDSALYFCASSPEGAGGPYEQYFGPGTRLTVT.

CDR3 amino acids: CATSRGDRETQYF. CDR3 DNA: TGTGCCACCAGCAGGGGGGACAGGGAGACCCAGTACTTC. The V call is TRBV15, the J call TRBJ2-5, with TRBD1 matching 8 bases. CDR1 and CDR2 from the germline V gene are LNHNV and YYDKDF (reference sequence). The length of the CDR3 is 13 residues. The J segment lost 5 bases and the V segment lost 3 bases, leaving 2 bases of the junction unmatched.

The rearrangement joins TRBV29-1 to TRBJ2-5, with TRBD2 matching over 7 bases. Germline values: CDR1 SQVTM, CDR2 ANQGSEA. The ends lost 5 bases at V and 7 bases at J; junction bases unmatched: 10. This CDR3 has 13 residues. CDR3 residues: CSVFQTSSGTQYF. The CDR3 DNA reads TGCAGCGTTTTCCAGACTAGCTCAGGGACCCAGTACTTC.

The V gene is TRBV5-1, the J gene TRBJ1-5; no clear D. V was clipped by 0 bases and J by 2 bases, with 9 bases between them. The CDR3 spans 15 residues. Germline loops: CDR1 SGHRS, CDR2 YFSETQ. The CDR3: CASSLGNRGNQPQHF. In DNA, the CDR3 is TGCGCCAGCAGCTTGGGGAATCGGGGCAATCAGCCCCAGCATTTT. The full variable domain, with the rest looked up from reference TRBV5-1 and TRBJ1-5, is KAGVTQTPRYLIKTRGQQVTLSCSPISGHRSVSWYQQTPGQGLQFLFEYFSETQRNKGNFPGRFSGRQFSNSRSEMNVSTLELGDSALYLCASSLGNRGNQPQHFGDGTRLSIL.

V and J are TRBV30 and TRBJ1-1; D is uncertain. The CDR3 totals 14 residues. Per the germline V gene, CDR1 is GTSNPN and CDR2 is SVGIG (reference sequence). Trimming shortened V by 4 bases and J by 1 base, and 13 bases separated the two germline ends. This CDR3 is CAWTHPRGNTEAFF. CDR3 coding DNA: TGTGCCTGGACCCATCCCCGGGGGAACACTGAAGCTTTCTTT.

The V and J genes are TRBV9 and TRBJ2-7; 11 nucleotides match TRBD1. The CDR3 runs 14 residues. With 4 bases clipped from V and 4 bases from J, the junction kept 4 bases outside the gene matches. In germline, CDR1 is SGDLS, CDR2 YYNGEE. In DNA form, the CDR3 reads TGTGCCAGCAGCATTGGACAGGGGGCTTACGAGCAGTACTTC. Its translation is CASSIGQGAYEQYF.

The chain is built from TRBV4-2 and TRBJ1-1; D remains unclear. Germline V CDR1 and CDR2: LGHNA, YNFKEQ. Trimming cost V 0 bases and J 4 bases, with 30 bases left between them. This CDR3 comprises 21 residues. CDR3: CASSQDGPGPDFIDLATEAFF. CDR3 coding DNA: TGTGCCAGCAGCCAAGACGGTCCGGGCCCAGATTTTATAGATTTGGCCACTGAAGCTTTCTTT.

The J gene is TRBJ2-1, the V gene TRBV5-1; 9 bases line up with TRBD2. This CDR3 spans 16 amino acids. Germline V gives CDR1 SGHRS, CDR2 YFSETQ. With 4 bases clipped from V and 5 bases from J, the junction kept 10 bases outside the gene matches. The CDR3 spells CASSDLLAGRDNEQFF. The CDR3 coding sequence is TGCGCCAGCAGCGACCTCCTAGCGGGGAGGGACAATGAGCAGTTCTTC. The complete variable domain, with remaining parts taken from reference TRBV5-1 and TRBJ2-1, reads KAGVTQTPRYLIKTRGQQVTLSCSPISGHRSVSWYQQTPGQGLQFLFEYFSETQRNKGNFPGRFSGRQFSNSRSEMNVSTLELGDSALYLCASSDLLAGRDNEQFFGPGTRLTVL.